A single sample gave rise to the 14 T cell receptor beta chains below, sequenced in a study of T-cell reconstitution after alpha-beta-depleted transplantation in children. Molecular barcoding with unique molecular identifiers was used for the TCRbeta library. Each CDR3 protein is one row after TCRdb ran MiXCR on the PCR reads. In the table there are about 110,000 distinct CDR3 sequences, approximately 6.9% of which are singletons. The sample in question was PBMCs, mostly from graft donor cells, obtained 360 days after TCRalphabeta/CD19-depleted stem cell transplant. The receptors come from a male patient between 2 and 15 years old who had a stem cell transplant for acute lymphoblastic leukemia, so the T cells may come from the graft donor.

The chain employs TRBV6-1 and TRBJ2-3; 11 bases match TRBD2. V trimming: 9 bases; J trimming: 2 bases; junction bases outside the gene matches: 7. Germline V gene lookup returns CDR1 MNHNS and CDR2 SASEGT. The CDR3 consists of 15 residues. The DNA of the CDR3 is TGTGCCAGTTCTCCGGGACTAGCGGTCACAGATACGCAGTATTTT. Protein sequence: CASSPGLAVTDTQYF.

V usage is TRBV9 and J usage is TRBJ2-5; 9 nucleotides agree with TRBD1. Germline assignment: CDR1 SGDLS and CDR2 YYNGEE. This CDR3 has 15 residues. V shed 3 bases and J 5 bases; nucleotides not matched to a gene: 8. Here the CDR3 DNA reads TGTGCCAGCAGCGAGGGACAGGGAGTAGCGGAGACCCAGTACTTC. Protein: CASSEGQGVAETQYF.

The rearrangement links TRBV6-1 to TRBJ2-2; TRBD2 aligns across 8 bases. The trim removed 8 bases at V and 9 bases at J, leaving 8 bases unmatched. The CDR3 is made up of 13 amino acids. Germline CDR1 and CDR2: MNHNS and SASEGT. In DNA form, the CDR3 reads TGTGCCAGCGGCCTAGCGGGCCACCGGGAGCTGTTTTTT. It specifies CASGLAGHRELFF.

This clonotype came up many times. The chain combines TRBV4-3 with TRBJ2-7; D is uncertain. The CDR3 is made up of 13 amino acids. Germline values: CDR1 LGHNA, CDR2 YSLEER. Trimming removed 4 bases at V and 2 bases at J, with 9 bases between. CDR3 bases: TGCGCCAGCAGCCCTATTTATCCCTACGAGCAGTACTTC. This translates into CASSPIYPYEQYF.

This clonotype showed up many times. This sequence joins TRBV5-1 and TRBJ1-1; 7 bases match TRBD1. V lost 4 bases to trimming and J lost 4 bases; unmatched junction nucleotides: 13. CDR3 length equals 16 residues. Germline V gives CDR1 SGHRS, CDR2 YFSETQ. CDR3 in amino acids: CASSPNPTGRSTEAFF. CDR3 in DNA: TGCGCCAGCAGCCCCAACCCGACAGGGAGGAGCACTGAAGCTTTCTTT.

This clonotype was found many times. The chain carries TRBV9 and TRBJ2-3; TRBD2 might be the D (5 bases). The germline V gene encodes CDR1 SGDLS and CDR2 YYNGEE. Trimming stripped 0 bases from V and 2 bases from J, with 10 bases between. This CDR3 region has 15 residues. DNA for the CDR3: TGTGCCAGCAGCGTAGGACGGGGTTACACAGATACGCAGTATTTT. Its translation is CASSVGRGYTDTQYF. Drawing the rest from reference TRBV9 and TRBJ2-3, the complete variable domain is DSGVTQTPKHLITATGQRVTLRCSPRSGDLSVYWYQQSLDQGLQFLIQYYNGEERAKGNILERFSAQQFPDLHSELNLSSLELGDSALYFCASSVGRGYTDTQYFGPGTRLTVL.

This clonotype was detected many times. V usage is TRBV9 and J usage is TRBJ2-1; D might be TRBD2 (5 bases). CDR1 is SGDLS, CDR2 YYNGEE, per germline. Trimming cost V 7 bases and J 8 bases, with 10 bases left between them. CDR3 length: 11 amino acids. CDR3 sequence (DNA): TGTGCCAGCGAGGGCGGGCATGAGCAGTTCTTC. Protein sequence: CASEGGHEQFF.

This clonotype was observed many times. V gene TRBV7-3 combines with J gene TRBJ1-1; D remains unclear. V was clipped by 1 base and J by 0 bases, with 6 bases between them. Germline CDR1 is SGHTA and CDR2 is FQGTGA. CDR3 length equals 14 residues. The CDR3 sequence is CASSLNRLNTEAFF. The DNA for the CDR3 is TGTGCCAGCAGCTTAAATCGTCTGAACACTGAAGCTTTCTTT.

This clonotype was detected ten times or more. The CDR3 protein is CASSPHGNTEAFF. Here the CDR3 DNA reads TGCGCCAGCTCTCCCCACGGGAACACTGAAGCTTTCTTT. This chain uses TRBV5-1 with TRBJ1-1; no reliable D call. Trimming left V 7 bases short and J 1 base short, with 11 bases between. From germline, CDR1 is SGHRS and CDR2 YFSETQ. CDR3 size: 13 residues.

The sample holds many counts of this clonotype. The chain links TRBV9 to TRBJ2-1, with 10 nucleotides matching TRBD1. The CDR3 spans 14 residues. The germline V gene has CDR1 SGDLS and CDR2 YYNGEE. J was trimmed by 8 bases and V by 4 bases; bases with no gene match: 6. CDR3 DNA sequence: TGTGCCAGCAGCATAGACAGGGGGCGCGATGAGCAGTTCTTC. Amino acid sequence: CASSIDRGRDEQFF. The whole variable domain, filled in from reference TRBV9 and TRBJ2-1, reads DSGVTQTPKHLITATGQRVTLRCSPRSGDLSVYWYQQSLDQGLQFLIQYYNGEERAKGNILERFSAQQFPDLHSELNLSSLELGDSALYFCASSIDRGRDEQFFGPGTRLTVL.

V gene TRBV24-1 combines with J gene TRBJ2-1; D is possibly TRBD1 or TRBD2 (5 bases each). Deletions cut 3 bases from V and 4 bases from J, with 15 bases between. Germline V gives CDR1 KGHDR, CDR2 SFDVKD. This CDR3 contains 16 residues. In DNA, the CDR3 is TGTGCCACCAGTGATGACCGGGACGGACGATACAATGAGCAGTTCTTC. Amino acids: CATSDDRDGRYNEQFF.

The CDR3 coding sequence is TGTGCCAGCAGCCCCTACAGGGAGGTGAACACTGAAGCTTTCTTT. This sequence encodes CASSPYREVNTEAFF. This chain links TRBV5-8 with TRBJ1-1, with a possible D match to TRBD1 (6 bases). The CDR3 totals 15 residues. The ends were cut back, 4 bases at V and 0 bases at J, with 13 bases in the middle. Germline CDR1 SGHTS, CDR2 YDEGEE.

This clonotype was seen only a few times. The rearrangement uses TRBV7-2 and TRBJ2-2; TRBD1 is a possible D gene (6 bases). The CDR3 consists of 14 residues. Trimming pared 5 bases from V and 5 bases from J, leaving 12 bases between. The V gene's germline CDR1 is SGHTA and CDR2 FQGNSA. The CDR3 reads CASSPYQGTGELFF. The CDR3, as DNA: TGTGCCAGCAGCCCCTACCAGGGGACCGGGGAGCTGTTTTTT.

The chain combines TRBV7-2 with TRBJ1-6; the D gene is possibly TRBD1 (5 bases). Trimming cost V 2 bases and J 1 base, with 9 bases left between them. This CDR3 comprises 16 residues. Per germline, CDR1 SGHTA and CDR2 FQGNSA. The CDR3 reads CASSLSGRSYNSPLHF. CDR3 coding DNA: TGTGCCAGCAGCTTATCAGGGCGATCCTATAATTCACCCCTCCACTTT.